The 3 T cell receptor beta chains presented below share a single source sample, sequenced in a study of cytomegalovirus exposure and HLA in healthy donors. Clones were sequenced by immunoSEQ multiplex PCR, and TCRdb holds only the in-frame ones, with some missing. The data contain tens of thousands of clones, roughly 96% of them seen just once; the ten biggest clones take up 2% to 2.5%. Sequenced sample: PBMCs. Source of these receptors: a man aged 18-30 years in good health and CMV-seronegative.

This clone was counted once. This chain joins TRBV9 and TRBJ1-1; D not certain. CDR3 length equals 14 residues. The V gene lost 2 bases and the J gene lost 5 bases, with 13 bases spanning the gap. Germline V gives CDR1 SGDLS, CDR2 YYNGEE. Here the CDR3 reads CASSVAESGTEAFF. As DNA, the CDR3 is TGTGCCAGCAGCGTTGCGGAATCGGGGACTGAAGCTTTCTTT.

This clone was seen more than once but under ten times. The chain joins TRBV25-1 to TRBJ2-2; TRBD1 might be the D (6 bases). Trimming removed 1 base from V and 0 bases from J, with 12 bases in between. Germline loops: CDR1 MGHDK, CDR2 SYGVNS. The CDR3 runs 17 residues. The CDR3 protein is CASSEFGQRANTGELFF. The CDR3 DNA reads TGTGCCAGCAGTGAATTTGGACAGCGCGCGAACACCGGGGAGCTGTTTTTT.

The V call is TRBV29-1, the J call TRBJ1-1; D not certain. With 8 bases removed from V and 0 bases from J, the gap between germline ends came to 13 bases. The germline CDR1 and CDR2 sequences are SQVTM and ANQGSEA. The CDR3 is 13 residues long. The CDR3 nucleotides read TGCAGCTCCCAAGGCAGGATGAACACTGAAGCTTTCTTT. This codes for CSSQGRMNTEAFF.